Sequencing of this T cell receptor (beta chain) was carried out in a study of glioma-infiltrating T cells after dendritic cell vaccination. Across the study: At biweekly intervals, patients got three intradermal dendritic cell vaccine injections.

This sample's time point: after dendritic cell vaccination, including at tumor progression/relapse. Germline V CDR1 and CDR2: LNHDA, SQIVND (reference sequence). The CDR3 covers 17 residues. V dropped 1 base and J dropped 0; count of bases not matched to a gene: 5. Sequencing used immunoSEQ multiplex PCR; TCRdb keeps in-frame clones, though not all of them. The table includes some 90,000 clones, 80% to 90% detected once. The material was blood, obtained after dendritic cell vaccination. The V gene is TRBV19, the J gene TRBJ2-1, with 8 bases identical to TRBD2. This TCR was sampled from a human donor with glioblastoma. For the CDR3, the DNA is TGTGCCAGTAGTATAGGGGCGGGGGGCCGCTCCTACAATGAGCAGTTCTTC. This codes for CASSIGAGGRSYNEQFF.